Listed here are 22 T cell receptor beta chains from one sample, sequenced in a study of shared clonotypes between healthy human individuals. The naive CD8 population came from CD45RO-negative cells selected for CCR7, without terminally differentiated effector memory CD45RA+ cells. The table came from immunoSEQ multiplex PCR; TCRdb's copy has only in-frame clones and leaves some out. This table holds some 2 million clones, 85% to 95% found once. Source material: naive CD8+ T cells sorted from blood. These receptors originate from a man in his late teens or twenties in good health.

With respect to this clone: The same CDR3 can be traced to other DNA sequences in this sample. The rearrangement links TRBV28 to TRBJ2-7; a weak D match, TRBD2 (6 bases). CDR1 MDHEN and CDR2 SYDVKM come from the germline V gene. This CDR3 is 14 amino acids long. V was clipped by 3 bases and J by 0 bases, with 9 bases between them. The CDR3 protein is CASSLQGGSYEQYF. The CDR3 DNA reads TGTGCCAGCAGTTTGCAGGGAGGCTCCTACGAGCAGTACTTC.

This chain links TRBV6-5 with TRBJ1-2; D is undetermined. Germline values: CDR1 MNHEY, CDR2 SVGAGI. The V gene lost 0 bases and the J gene lost 4 bases, with 6 bases spanning the gap. The CDR3 is made up of 13 amino acids. The CDR3 here is CASSYSNTYGYTF. In nucleotides, the CDR3 is TGTGCCAGCAGTTACTCGAACACCTATGGCTACACCTTC.

This clone came up a few times. This chain joins TRBV5-6 and TRBJ1-3, with TRBD1 matching over 7 bases. Germline CDR1 and CDR2: SGHDT and YYEEEE. This CDR3 has 15 residues. The J segment lost 2 bases and the V segment lost 4 bases, leaving 6 bases of the junction unmatched. Here the CDR3 DNA reads TGTGCCAGCAGCCCTCAGGGGGGAACTGGAAACACCATATATTTT. Protein product: CASSPQGGTGNTIYF.

This clone has just one count. This sequence joins TRBV11-2 and TRBJ2-2; a weak D match, TRBD2 (5 bases). Trimming cost V 11 bases and J 3 bases, with 13 bases left between them. Germline V lookup: CDR1 SGHAT, CDR2 FQNNGV. CDR3 length equals 13 residues. CDR3 DNA sequence: TGTGCCGGTAGCGAGCTTTACACCGGGGAGCTGTTTTTT. Its translation: CAGSELYTGELFF.

V usage is TRBV14 and J usage is TRBJ2-7; D unclear. V was cut by 3 bases and J by 2 bases, with 8 bases left in between. The germline V gene has CDR1 SGHDN and CDR2 FVKESK. This CDR3 contains 13 residues. CDR3 sequence: CASSQAAPYEQYF. The CDR3 DNA sequence: TGTGCCAGCAGCCAGGCGGCCCCCTACGAGCAGTACTTC.

The chain couples TRBV10-3 to TRBJ1-2, with 11 positions matching TRBD1. V trimming: 3 bases; J trimming: 7 bases; junction bases outside the gene matches: 10. Germline CDR1 and CDR2: ENHRY and SYGVKD. The CDR3 spans 16 residues. The CDR3 is CAISESSGQGAFGYTF. The CDR3 coding sequence is TGTGCCATCAGTGAATCGTCCGGACAGGGGGCATTTGGCTACACCTTC.

This chain connects TRBV5-1 to TRBJ2-7; D perhaps matches TRBD1 (6 bases). Looked up from germline, CDR1 is SGHRS and CDR2 is YFSETQ. This CDR3 has 17 amino acids. Between the trimmed V and J ends, which lost 4 bases and 4 bases, there was a span of 24 bases. The CDR3 spells CASSDTYRDIGNYEQYF. DNA for the CDR3: TGCGCCAGCAGCGACACATACCGGGACATAGGGAATTACGAGCAGTACTTC.

The chain joins TRBV11-2 to TRBJ2-7; D remains unclear. The germline V and J ends were trimmed by 0 bases and 1 base, with 10 bases remaining between them. Germline lookup yields CDR1 SGHAT and CDR2 FQNNGV. This CDR3 has 15 residues. The CDR3 DNA reads TGTGCCAGCAGCTTAGATGGCGGCGGTTCCTACGAGCAGTACTTC. It codes for CASSLDGGGSYEQYF. Filled out from reference TRBV11-2 and TRBJ2-7, the complete variable domain reads EAGVAQSPRYKIIEKRQSVAFWCNPISGHATLYWYQQILGQGPKLLIQFQNNGVVDDSQLPKDRFSAERLKGVDSTLKIQPAKLEDSAVYLCASSLDGGGSYEQYFGPGTRLTVT.

J is TRBJ2-2 and V is TRBV10-3, with a tentative D call TRBD1 (6 bases). CDR1 is ENHRY and CDR2 is SYGVKD in the germline V gene. V shed 8 bases and J shed 3 bases, with 7 bases lying between them. This CDR3 has 12 amino acids. In DNA, the CDR3 is TGTGCCATCCGACAGGACACCGGGGAGCTGTTTTTT. It encodes CAIRQDTGELFF.

The chain employs TRBV7-2 and TRBJ2-7; TRBD2 aligns across 7 bases. CDR3 length: 15 residues. Germline V gene lookup returns CDR1 SGHTA and CDR2 FQGNSA. Trimming cost V 1 base and J 3 bases; bases outside gene matches: 6. The CDR3: CASSLEASGVYEQYF. The DNA for the CDR3 is TGTGCCAGCAGCTTAGAAGCTAGCGGAGTCTACGAGCAGTACTTC.

The chain carries TRBV7-9 and TRBJ1-5; D remains unclear. The CDR3 totals 15 residues. V was pared by 5 bases and J by 1 base, with 12 bases between. Looked up from germline, CDR1 is SEHNR and CDR2 is FQNEAQ (reference sequence). CDR3 region: CASSTSGPSNQPQHF. Written as DNA, the CDR3 is TGTGCCAGCAGCACTAGCGGGCCGAGCAATCAGCCCCAGCATTTT.

A remark on this clone: In the same sample, other DNA sequences code for this CDR3. This chain uses TRBV5-6 with TRBJ2-5; the match to TRBD1 covers 7 bases. Per germline, CDR1 SGHDT and CDR2 YYEEEE. V lost 4 bases to trimming and J lost 3 bases; unmatched junction nucleotides: 3. The CDR3 has 13 amino acids. The CDR3 is CASSLDREETQYF. As DNA, the CDR3 is TGTGCCAGCAGCCTCGACAGGGAAGAGACCCAGTACTTC.

This clone came up once. Other DNA variants within this sample encode the same CDR3. The V gene is TRBV2, the J gene TRBJ2-1, with 9 positions matching TRBD2. With 1 base clipped from V and 3 bases from J, the junction kept 1 base outside the gene matches. This CDR3 has 15 residues. CDR1 SNHLY and CDR2 FYNNEI come from the germline V gene. This chain's CDR3 is CASSEGLAVYNEQFF. CDR3 DNA: TGTGCCAGCAGTGAAGGACTAGCGGTCTACAATGAGCAGTTCTTC.

Details on this clone: This sample also contains other DNA sequences that code for the same CDR3. The chain couples TRBV5-1 to TRBJ1-4; 7 nucleotides agree with TRBD1. Germline CDR1 is SGHRS and CDR2 is YFSETQ. V dropped 0 bases and J dropped 2; count of bases not matched to a gene: 4. The CDR3 is 16 amino acids. CDR3 sequence reads: CASSLEGGTTNEKLFF. In nucleotides, the CDR3 is TGCGCCAGCAGCTTGGAAGGGGGCACGACTAATGAAAAACTGTTTTTT.

J is TRBJ2-5 and V is TRBV2, with 15 bases aligning to TRBD2. The V and J ends lost 6 bases and 4 bases, in that order; junction bases with no gene match: 15. Germline CDR1 reads SNHLY; CDR2 reads FYNNEI. The CDR3 is 19 amino acids. CDR3 nucleotide sequence: TGTGCCAGCAGACCGATCCCCGGGACTAGCGGGGGGCAGGGAGAGACCCAGTACTTC. This translates into CASRPIPGTSGGQGETQYF.

This clone has more than one count but fewer than ten. In DNA form, the CDR3 reads TGTGCCAGCAGCTTGACAGGGGTCGAGCAGTACTTC. Residues: CASSLTGVEQYF. This chain connects TRBV5-5 to TRBJ2-7; 7 positions agree with TRBD1. CDR3 length: 12 amino acids. With 1 base clipped from V and 6 bases from J, the junction kept 1 base outside the gene matches. Per germline, CDR1 SGHKS and CDR2 YYEKEE (reference sequence).

The chain has TRBV9 and TRBJ1-2, with D possibly matching TRBD1 (6 bases). The CDR3 sequence is 15 residues long. V lost 3 bases to trimming and J lost 3 bases, with 15 bases between them. Germline CDR1 is SGDLS and CDR2 is YYNGEE. The CDR3 DNA is TGTGCCAGCAGCGAGCGATCCGGGACACACTATGGCTACACCTTC. It translates to CASSERSGTHYGYTF.

The chain links TRBV13 to TRBJ2-1; 8 bases are shared with TRBD1. The CDR3 has 14 amino acids. CDR1 PRHDT and CDR2 FYEKMQ come from the germline V gene (reference sequence). Trimming took 4 bases from V and 7 from J; bases not matched to a gene: 6. In nucleotides, the CDR3 is TGTGCCAGCAGCTCGGACAGGGCGGGGAATGAGCAGTTCTTC. Its protein product is CASSSDRAGNEQFF.

This rearrangement joins TRBV5-4 to TRBJ1-1; D gene unclear. Germline lookup yields CDR1 SGHNT and CDR2 YYREEE (reference sequence). The CDR3 has 11 residues. Trimming shortened V by 5 bases and J by 9 bases, and 11 bases separated the two germline ends. The CDR3 region is CASRDDGQAFF. The CDR3 region has the DNA TGTGCCAGCAGAGATGATGGACAAGCTTTCTTT.

The chain combines TRBV5-6 with TRBJ2-7; the D gene is possibly TRBD1 (5 bases). This CDR3 spans 15 amino acids. The germline gives CDR1 SGHDT, CDR2 YYEEEE. Trimming took 0 bases from V and 4 from J, leaving 14 bases between them. The CDR3 sequence: CASSLDQGLSYEQYF. CDR3 sequence (DNA): TGTGCCAGCAGCTTGGACCAGGGTCTTTCTTACGAGCAGTACTTC.

This rearrangement joins TRBV7-9 to TRBJ2-7; D not resolved. The CDR3 runs 19 residues. Trimming stripped 4 bases from V and 2 bases from J, with 27 bases between. Per the germline V gene, CDR1 is SEHNR and CDR2 is FQNEAQ (reference sequence). CDR3 DNA: TGTGCCAGCAGCTCCTCCGTCCCCACATCAGGACGGTTAACCTACGAGCAGTACTTC. It translates to CASSSSVPTSGRLTYEQYF. The full variable domain, completed using reference TRBV7-9 and TRBJ2-7, is DTGVSQNPRHKITKRGQNVTFRCDPISEHNRLYWYRQTLGQGPEFLTYFQNEAQLEKSRLLSDRFSAERPKGSFSTLEIQRTEQGDSAMYLCASSSSVPTSGRLTYEQYFGPGTRLTVT.

V and J are TRBV28 and TRBJ1-2; D may be TRBD1 (5 bases). Germline lookup yields CDR1 MDHEN and CDR2 SYDVKM. The CDR3 has 13 residues. V lost 5 bases to trimming and J lost 2 bases, with 9 bases between them. The CDR3: CASSPRTNYGYTF. Here the CDR3 DNA reads TGTGCCAGCAGTCCCCGGACAAACTATGGCTACACCTTC.